These 11 T cell receptor beta chains were all obtained from the same sample, sequenced in a study of CD8 T cells in Susac syndrome. It was with random hexamers that roughly 0.45 to 1 ug RNA was reverse transcribed. TCRdb processed the immunoSEQ multiplex PCR reads anew with MiXCR; each CDR3 protein has one entry. The sample includes about 140,000 distinct CDR3 sequences, 94% of them seen just once. The sequenced sample consisted of CD8+ T cells from PBMCs. Receptors originate from a human donor in good health.

The genes are TRBV20-1 and TRBJ2-7; 7 bases are a match to TRBD2. There are 13 residues in the CDR3. V was clipped by 3 bases and J by 2 bases; unmatched bases: 4. The V gene's germline CDR1 is DFQATT and CDR2 SNEGSKA (reference sequence). The CDR3 sequence is CSARGAGTYEQYF. In nucleotides, the CDR3 is TGCAGTGCTAGGGGAGCGGGGACCTACGAGCAGTACTTC.

The genes are TRBV9 and TRBJ2-3; the D is unclear. Trimming left V 4 bases short and J 1 base short, with 13 bases between. The CDR3 is made up of 15 amino acids. Germline CDR1 is SGDLS and CDR2 is YYNGEE. The CDR3 sequence: CASSITFRGTDTQYF. The CDR3 DNA is TGTGCCAGCAGCATCACCTTTAGGGGCACAGATACGCAGTATTTT.

The chain joins TRBV9 to TRBJ1-2, with D uncertain. Germline CDR1 is SGDLS and CDR2 is YYNGEE. The CDR3 has 14 residues. Trimming stripped 3 bases from V and 5 bases from J, with 14 bases between. The CDR3 here is CASSGTDPVYGYTF. DNA for the CDR3: TGTGCCAGCAGCGGGACGGATCCGGTTTATGGCTACACCTTC.

In nucleotides, the CDR3 is TGCGCCAGCAGCCAAGATTGGGGGTCCCCCGGGGAGCTGTTTTTT. Protein sequence: CASSQDWGSPGELFF. V usage is TRBV4-3 and J usage is TRBJ2-2, with D perhaps given as TRBD1 or TRBD2 (5 bases each). Germline CDR1 and CDR2: LGHNA and YSLEER. There are 15 residues in the CDR3. The V and J ends lost 0 bases and 6 bases respectively, with 11 bases between them.

The rearrangement joins TRBV3-1 to TRBJ2-3; D is undetermined. Germline-derived CDR1 and CDR2 are LGHDT and YNNKEL (reference sequence). This CDR3 contains 14 residues. Trimming took 2 bases from V and 1 from J, leaving 7 bases between them. In DNA, the CDR3 is TGTGCCAGCAGCCAATGGTCTCGCACAGATACGCAGTATTTT. This translates into CASSQWSRTDTQYF.

This CDR3 is CASSSWTSGSSEQFF. The CDR3 DNA sequence: TGTGCCAGCAGTTCCTGGACTAGCGGGAGTTCTGAGCAGTTCTTC. The genes are TRBV27 and TRBJ2-1; 13 bases map to TRBD2. The CDR3 totals 15 residues. Germline assignment: CDR1 MNHEY and CDR2 SMNVEV (reference sequence). The junction had 6 bases not matched to a gene; V was cut back by 4 bases and J by 9 bases.

This clonotype was seen just once. The chain carries TRBV29-1 and TRBJ1-5; the D is unclear. This CDR3 contains 12 residues. Trimming stripped 4 bases from V and 4 bases from J, with 8 bases between. Germline loops: CDR1 SQVTM, CDR2 ANQGSEA. The CDR3 nucleotides read TGCAGCGTTGTGGCAGAAAATCAGCCCCAGCATTTT. Residues: CSVVAENQPQHF. The full variable domain, rest sourced from reference TRBV29-1 and TRBJ1-5, is SAVISQKPSRDICQRGTSLTIQCQVDSQVTMMFWYRQQPGQSLTLIATANQGSEATYESGFVIDKFPISRPNLTFSTLTVSNMSPEDSSIYLCSVVAENQPQHFGDGTRLSIL.

The chain has TRBV27 and TRBJ2-2; 8 nucleotides line up with TRBD2. Trimming took 6 bases from V and 6 from J; bases not matched to a gene: 6. There are 14 residues in the CDR3. Germline V lookup: CDR1 MNHEY, CDR2 SMNVEV (reference sequence). As DNA, the CDR3 is TGTGCCAGCAGGGGAGCGGGAGCGGCCGGGGAGCTGTTTTTT. Translation: CASRGAGAAGELFF.

The V and J genes are TRBV12-3 or TRBV12-4 and TRBJ2-1; 9 bases fit TRBD2. V lost 6 bases and J lost 8; bases outside the gene matches: 14. This CDR3 region has 16 residues. In DNA, the CDR3 is TGTGCCAGCAGCAACCGGCCTAGCGGGATTGAGGATGAGCAGTTCTTC. It is translated as CASSNRPSGIEDEQFF.

CDR3 DNA: TGTGCCAGCAGCGTAGAACAGGGATGGAATGAGCAGTTCTTC. Protein: CASSVEQGWNEQFF. The rearrangement uses TRBV9 and TRBJ2-1, with TRBD1 as a possible D gene (6 bases). Per the germline V gene, CDR1 is SGDLS and CDR2 is YYNGEE. The CDR3 runs 14 residues. The V gene lost 0 bases and the J gene lost 7 bases, with 11 bases spanning the gap.

The chain couples TRBV3-1 to TRBJ2-1; no clear D gene. V was shortened by 2 bases and J by 1 base, with 6 bases between the two germline ends. The V gene's germline CDR1 is LGHDT and CDR2 YNNKEL (reference sequence). This CDR3 is 14 amino acids long. The CDR3 spells CASSQPQSYNEQFF. The CDR3 DNA reads TGTGCCAGCAGCCAACCACAGTCCTACAATGAGCAGTTCTTC.